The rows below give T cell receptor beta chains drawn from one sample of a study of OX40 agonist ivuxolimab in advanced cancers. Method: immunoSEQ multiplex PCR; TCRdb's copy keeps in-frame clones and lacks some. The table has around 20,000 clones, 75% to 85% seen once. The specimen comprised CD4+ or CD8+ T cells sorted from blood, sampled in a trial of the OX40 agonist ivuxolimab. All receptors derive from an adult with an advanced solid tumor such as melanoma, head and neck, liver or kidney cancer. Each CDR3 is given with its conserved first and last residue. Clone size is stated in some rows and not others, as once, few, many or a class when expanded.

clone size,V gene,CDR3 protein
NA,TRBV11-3,CASSLYSSRERETQYF
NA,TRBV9,CASSPHGGGDTGELFF
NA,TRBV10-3,CAIRVDRGDTEAFF
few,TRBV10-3,CAISAEQGTNTGELFF
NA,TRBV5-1,CASLSGAGTDTQYF
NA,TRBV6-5,CASIRVKSAEAFF
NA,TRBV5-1,CASSLLTSGGVGETQYF
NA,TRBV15,CATSRSSTYRDTQYF
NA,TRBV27,CASSLDRRNQPQHF
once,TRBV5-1,CASSLNRLNTEAFF
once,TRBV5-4,CASSPPAAGVTAGELFF
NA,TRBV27,CASSLWGSEQYF
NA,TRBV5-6,CASSLYSGGAGTQYF
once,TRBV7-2,CASNSNFGLGVETQYF
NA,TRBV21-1,CASSLAGGIRCSGDTQYF
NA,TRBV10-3,CAISEAGGFYNEQYF
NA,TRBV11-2,CASSLGGSLTSAQHF
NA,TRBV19,CASKQNPRSTGELFF
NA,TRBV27,CASKKSGELFF
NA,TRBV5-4,CASSLGTSRRNEQFF
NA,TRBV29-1,CSVDTQVGGELFF
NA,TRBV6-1,CASRRTAYNQPQHF
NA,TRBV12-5,CASGLGSLGNTEAFF
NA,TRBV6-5,CASRLTGSVTEAFF
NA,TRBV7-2,CASSSGTPWGDEQFF
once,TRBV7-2,CASSLGHSLSTDTQYF
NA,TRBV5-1,CASSLSGRVYEQYF
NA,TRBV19,CASSIGMGLAGGTYEQYF
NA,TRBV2,CASSSSGTPFWPQHF
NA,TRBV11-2,CASSSVWEQYF
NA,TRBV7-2,CASGRRDTEAFF
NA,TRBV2,CASKLLAGGFNTGELFF
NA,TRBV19,CASSINYSNQPQHF
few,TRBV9,CASSVARGETQYF
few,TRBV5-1,CASSPTRQSGGEQYF
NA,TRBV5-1,CASSLFGDQGSPLHF
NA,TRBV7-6,CASSHFDRGLEQYF
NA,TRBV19,CASSLTSGGNTGELFF
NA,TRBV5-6,CASSRGVSTEAFF
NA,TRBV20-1,CAPARTYEQYF
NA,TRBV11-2,CASSLTGVRRNEQFF
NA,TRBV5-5,CASSSIGRGSNQPQHF
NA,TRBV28,CASSPGPGETQYF
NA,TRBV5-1,CASSLLDRSRDSPLHF
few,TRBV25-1,CASSERDPSYNEQFF
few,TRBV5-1,CASSSTFKPGANVLTF
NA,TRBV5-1,CASSLENSGANVLTF
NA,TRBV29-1,CSVTGTAYEQYF
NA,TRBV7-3,CASSQTSGGAHGTDTQYF
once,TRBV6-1,CASSPTGNQPQHF
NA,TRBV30,CAWSAPSGTGDFLSGNTIYF
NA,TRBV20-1,CSAQVYEQFF
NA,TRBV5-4,CASSLAVGLAGGVTYEQYF
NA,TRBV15,CATSRDGIYGYTF
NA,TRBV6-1,CASSDRIRDAKNIQYF